Presented here are 27 T cell receptor beta chains from one specimen sequenced in a study of blood T cells in healthy people across ages. For the second PCR, which ran for about 7 to 11 cycles, a sample-barcoded 5' primer and a J-beta primer mix were used. MiXCR was run by TCRdb on the 5' RACE reads, yielding one entry per CDR3 protein. The sample contains 1.5 million to 2 million distinct CDR3 sequences, 28% of which appear only once. Material: blood. These receptors were obtained from a woman in her twenties or thirties in good health.

This rearrangement joins TRBV28 to TRBJ2-3; no firm D call. This CDR3 contains 13 residues. The germline CDR1 and CDR2 sequences are MDHEN and SYDVKM. V was trimmed by 2 bases and J by 5 bases, leaving 8 bases between them. CDR3 amino acids: CASSLVSQDTQYF. The CDR3 DNA sequence: TGTGCCAGCAGTTTAGTTTCACAAGATACGCAGTATTTT. Looking up the rest from reference TRBV28 and TRBJ2-3 gives the full variable domain: DVKVTQSSRYLVKRTGEKVFLECVQDMDHENMFWYRQDPGLGLRLIYFSYDVKMKEKGDIPEGYSVSREKKERFSLILESASTNQTSMYLCASSLVSQDTQYFGPGTRLTVL.

In its sample, this clonotype was seen many times. The J gene is TRBJ2-1, the V gene TRBV20-1, with 11 bases identical to TRBD2. Trimming took 5 bases from V and 0 from J; bases not matched to a gene: 9. The CDR3 length is 17 residues. CDR1 DFQATT and CDR2 SNEGSKA come from the germline V gene (reference sequence). For the CDR3, the DNA is TGCAGTGCTCGAATAGCGGGGGGGCCCAGCTCCTACAATGAGCAGTTCTTC. The encoded protein is CSARIAGGPSSYNEQFF.

There are many counts of this clonotype. The chain has TRBV20-1 and TRBJ2-1; TRBD2 aligns across 8 bases. This CDR3 is 14 amino acids long. V trimming: 3 bases; J trimming: 4 bases; junction bases outside the gene matches: 5. Germline-derived CDR1 and CDR2 are DFQATT and SNEGSKA (reference sequence). CDR3 amino acids: CSASAGGIYNEQFF. The CDR3 DNA reads as TGCAGTGCTAGTGCGGGGGGCATTTACAATGAGCAGTTCTTC.

There are many counts of this clonotype. This sequence joins TRBV6-7 and TRBJ2-7; 7 nucleotides align to TRBD2. TRBV6-7 is given ORF status, its function remaining uncertain. The length of the CDR3 is 16 residues. Trimming cost V 5 bases and J 0 bases; bases outside gene matches: 10. CDR3 nucleotides: TGTGCCAGCAGTCCGGGTTCAGCGGGATCCTCCTACGAGCAGTACTTC. Translated, it gives CASSPGSAGSSYEQYF.

J is TRBJ1-2 and V is TRBV9, with unresolved D. CDR3 length equals 14 residues. Germline CDR1 SGDLS, CDR2 YYNGEE. Trimming took 0 bases from V and 4 from J, leaving 10 bases between them. CDR3 residues: CASSVVGGTYGYTF. In DNA, the CDR3 is TGTGCCAGCAGCGTAGTAGGCGGAACCTATGGCTACACCTTC.

This clonotype has more than one count but fewer than ten. This rearrangement joins TRBV20-1 to TRBJ2-1; 7 bases map to TRBD2. The V and J ends lost 6 bases and 8 bases, in that order; junction bases with no gene match: 7. This CDR3 contains 12 residues. The germline gives CDR1 DFQATT, CDR2 SNEGSKA (reference sequence). The CDR3 coding sequence is TGCAGTGCCGAGACTAGCATCGATGAGCAGTTCTTC. This sequence encodes CSAETSIDEQFF.

V gene TRBV4-1 combines with J gene TRBJ1-5, with a possible D match to TRBD1 (6 bases). This CDR3 comprises 15 residues. The V and J ends lost 5 bases and 4 bases respectively, with 15 bases between them. Germline V gene lookup returns CDR1 MGHRA and CDR2 YSYEKL. The CDR3: CASSAETGRNQPQHF. Written as DNA, the CDR3 is TGCGCCAGCAGCGCAGAGACAGGAAGGAATCAGCCCCAGCATTTT.

This clonotype appeared many times. The V and J genes are TRBV7-2 and TRBJ2-7; D gene uncertain. This CDR3 is built from 16 residues. CDR1 and CDR2 (germline): SGHTA, FQGNSA. With 1 base removed from V and 0 bases from J, the gap between germline ends came to 13 bases. In DNA form, the CDR3 reads TGTGCCAGCAGCTTAGTTTCTGGGATCTTCTCCTACGAGCAGTACTTC. It encodes CASSLVSGIFSYEQYF.

This rearrangement joins TRBV6-4 to TRBJ2-3; TRBD2 aligns across 14 bases. The V segment lost 4 bases and the J segment 5 bases; nucleotides outside the gene matches: 5. Per germline, CDR1 MRHNA and CDR2 SNTAGT. This CDR3 has 16 residues. The chain's CDR3 is CASSVTSGGARDTQYF. CDR3 DNA sequence: TGTGCCAGCAGTGTGACTAGCGGGGGGGCGAGAGATACGCAGTATTTT.

J is TRBJ2-1 and V is TRBV21-1; the D call TRBD2 from the table was never checked on the DNA. TRBV21-1 is a listed pseudogene. CDR3 length: 19 residues. CDR3 amino acids: CASSKATSGSFLLPHEQFF. DNA of the CDR3: TGTGCCAGCAGCAAAGCAACTAGCGGGAGCTTCCTTCTCCCGCATGAGCAGTTCTTC.

This clonotype was observed a handful of times. The rearrangement uses TRBV3-1 and TRBJ1-4; maybe TRBD1 (6 bases). The germline V gene has CDR1 LGHDT and CDR2 YNNKEL (reference sequence). This CDR3 has 16 residues. Trimming stripped 4 bases from V and 7 bases from J, with 19 bases between. This CDR3 reads CASSPSLPGQGEKLFF. The DNA of the CDR3 is TGTGCCAGCAGCCCCTCACTCCCGGGACAAGGTGAAAAACTGTTTTTT.

A few counts support this clonotype. The chain employs TRBV9 and TRBJ2-7; D might be TRBD1 or TRBD2, each matching 5 bases. Trimming pared 5 bases from V and 1 base from J, leaving 16 bases between. The CDR3 is made up of 15 amino acids. Germline CDR1 reads SGDLS; CDR2 reads YYNGEE. Written as DNA, the CDR3 is TGTGCCAGCAGTGCCTCTTGGGGGTCATCCTACGAGCAGTACTTC. Its translation is CASSASWGSSYEQYF.

This clonotype was found many times. The CDR3 loop reads CSVGLAGPVDTQYF. Here the CDR3 DNA reads TGCAGCGTTGGACTAGCGGGGCCTGTAGATACGCAGTATTTT. The V call is TRBV29-1, the J call TRBJ2-3; TRBD2 agrees at 11 bases. This CDR3 spans 14 amino acids. With V trimmed by 4 bases and J by 5 bases, 5 bases remained unmatched. Germline CDR1 SQVTM, CDR2 ANQGSEA.

This chain connects TRBV7-2 to TRBJ2-2; D is possibly TRBD2 (5 bases). V dropped 0 bases and J dropped 5 bases, with 10 bases sitting between them. CDR3 length: 15 residues. CDR1 is SGHTA, CDR2 FQGNSA, per germline. The CDR3 protein is CASSLANRRTGELFF. The CDR3 DNA reads TGTGCCAGCAGCTTAGCCAATCGGAGGACCGGGGAGCTGTTTTTT. The full variable domain, completed using reference TRBV7-2 and TRBJ2-2, is GAGVSQSPSNKVTEKGKDVELRCDPISGHTALYWYRQSLGQGLEFLIYFQGNSAPDKSGLPSDRFSAERTGGSVSTLTIQRTQQEDSAVYLCASSLANRRTGELFFGEGSRLTVL.

The chain combines TRBV4-1 with TRBJ2-5, with TRBD2 matching 7 bases. The CDR3 has 16 residues. The germline V gene has CDR1 MGHRA and CDR2 YSYEKL. V dropped 0 bases and J dropped 4; count of bases not matched to a gene: 8. In DNA, the CDR3 is TGCGCCAGCAGCCAAGAACCGGGGGGAAGTGTAGAGACCCAGTACTTC. Amino acid sequence: CASSQEPGGSVETQYF.

This clonotype appeared a few times. The rearrangement links TRBV6-6 to TRBJ2-3; 8 nucleotides agree with TRBD1. The germline V gene encodes CDR1 MNHNY and CDR2 SVGAGI (reference sequence). This CDR3 is built from 15 residues. V dropped 5 bases and J dropped 6; count of bases not matched to a gene: 10. The CDR3 region is CASSNSPTGVDTQYF. Here the CDR3 DNA reads TGTGCCAGCAGTAACAGCCCGACAGGGGTGGATACGCAGTATTTT.

This clonotype has just a few counts. The gene calls are TRBV6-1 and TRBJ1-6; D possibly corresponds to TRBD1 (5 bases). The CDR3 totals 15 residues. Germline-derived CDR1 and CDR2 are MNHNS and SASEGT. Trimming pared 1 base from V and 6 bases from J, leaving 10 bases between. The chain's CDR3 is CASSEGGPLNSPLHF. The CDR3 DNA is TGTGCCAGCAGTGAAGGGGGACCGCTTAATTCACCCCTCCACTTT.

The genes are TRBV12-3 or TRBV12-4 and TRBJ1-4; D may be TRBD1 (5 bases). V lost 3 bases and J 10 bases, leaving 12 bases between the germline ends. There are 13 residues in the CDR3. This CDR3 reads CASSFLGRGKLFF. CDR3 nucleotide sequence: TGTGCCAGCAGTTTTCTGGGGCGGGGAAAACTGTTTTTT.

The table lists this clonotype with a few counts. The chain links TRBV3-1 to TRBJ1-2; D may be TRBD1 (6 bases). The germline CDR1 and CDR2 sequences are LGHDT and YNNKEL (reference sequence). V lost 0 bases and J lost 3, with 14 bases in between. The length of the CDR3 is 16 residues. CDR3 loop: CASSQDLWGADYGYTF. The DNA of the CDR3 is TGTGCCAGCAGCCAAGACCTCTGGGGGGCGGACTATGGCTACACCTTC. Together with reference TRBV3-1 and TRBJ1-2, the CDR3 gives the full variable domain: DTAVSQTPKYLVTQMGNDKSIKCEQNLGHDTMYWYKQDSKKFLKIMFSYNNKELIINETVPNRFSPKSPDKAHLNLHINSLELGDSAVYFCASSQDLWGADYGYTFGSGTRLTVV.

This clonotype was seen more than once but under ten times. CDR3 amino acids: CATATSGGYGYTF. CDR3 bases: TGTGCCACCGCGACTAGCGGGGGCTATGGCTACACCTTC. The chain has TRBV27 and TRBJ1-2, with D possibly being TRBD1 (5 bases). CDR3 length equals 13 residues. The germline V and J ends were trimmed by 10 bases and 4 bases, with 16 bases remaining between them. Germline loops: CDR1 MNHEY, CDR2 SMNVEV (reference sequence).

This clonotype was counted ten times or more. The rearrangement links TRBV24-1 to TRBJ2-5; perhaps TRBD1 as D (6 bases). The CDR3 covers 15 residues. Germline CDR1 KGHDR, CDR2 SFDVKD. With 0 bases removed from V and 5 bases from J, the gap between germline ends came to 12 bases. As DNA, the CDR3 is TGTGCCACCAGTGATTTGAGTGACAGGAAGGAGACCCAGTACTTC. Residues: CATSDLSDRKETQYF.

To note about this clonotype: A much larger clone lies a single base off, so this may be a read error. The chain combines TRBV9 with TRBJ2-5, with D hard to call. The CDR3 runs to 13 residues. Germline V CDR1 and CDR2: SGDLS, YYNGEE. The V gene lost 1 base and the J gene lost 5 bases, with 9 bases spanning the gap. CDR3 amino acids: CASSVRNPETQYF. The CDR3 coding sequence is TGTGCCAGCAGCGTACGCAACCCCGAGACCCAGTACTTC.

DNA of the CDR3: TGTGCCAGCTCACCACGGGGAGCGACGGATGAGCAGTTCTTC. As protein: CASSPRGATDEQFF. The J gene is TRBJ2-1, the V gene TRBV18; possible D gene TRBD2, 5 bases. Trimming left V 1 base short and J 8 bases short, with 12 bases between. Germline values: CDR1 KGHSH, CDR2 LQKENI. The CDR3 has 14 residues.

The gene calls are TRBV29-1 and TRBJ2-5; D remains unclear. Trimming cost V 5 bases and J 5 bases, with 12 bases left between them. The CDR3 contains 12 residues. Germline V gene sequence: CDR1 SQVTM, CDR2 ANQGSEA. The CDR3, as DNA: TGCAGCGTTCTCGTGGGATGGGAGACCCAGTACTTC. Translating it yields CSVLVGWETQYF.

The chain joins TRBV20-1 to TRBJ1-5; TRBD1 is a possible D gene (6 bases). V was trimmed by 5 bases and J by 1 base, leaving 18 bases between them. CDR1 DFQATT and CDR2 SNEGSKA come from the germline V gene (reference sequence). This CDR3 has 16 residues. CDR3 sequence (DNA): TGCAGTGCTCTCCGGGGCAGGGGTTGGAGCAATCAGCCCCAGCATTTT. Encoded protein: CSALRGRGWSNQPQHF.

This chain links TRBV7-6 with TRBJ2-1; maybe TRBD2 (5 bases). From germline, CDR1 is SGHVS and CDR2 FNYEAQ. Trimming left V 5 bases short and J 0 bases short, with 11 bases between. The CDR3 totals 15 residues. The CDR3 spells CASSASWSSYNEQFF. Here the CDR3 DNA reads TGTGCCAGCAGCGCTAGCTGGAGCTCCTACAATGAGCAGTTCTTC. The full variable domain, its missing parts supplied by reference TRBV7-6 and TRBJ2-1, is GAGVSQSPRYKVTKRGQDVALRCDPISGHVSLYWYRQALGQGPEFLTYFNYEAQQDKSGLPNDRFSAERPEGSISTLTIQRTEQRDSAMYRCASSASWSSYNEQFFGPGTRLTVL.

As for this clonotype: This clone may be a read error of a much larger clone one base away. The chain links TRBV20-1 to TRBJ2-1, with 8 nucleotides matching TRBD2. Losses at the gene ends were 6 bases for V and 2 bases for J; bases not matched to a gene: 6. The CDR3 is made up of 14 amino acids. Germline V lookup: CDR1 DFQATT, CDR2 SNEGSKA (reference sequence). CDR3 residues: CSAALGLAYNEQFF. The CDR3 coding sequence is TGCAGTGCCGCCCTGGGACTAGCCTACAATGAGCAGTTCTTC.